This T cell receptor beta chain was profiled in a study of blood T cell repertoires in COVID-19. About the research overall: Some COVID-19 samples were acute and others convalescent; all came from the United States, Italy and Spain.

Individuals drawn from 24 US areas were about 18 to 89 years old. Clinical histories supplied by participants themselves formed the basis of cohort assignment. Germline CDR1 reads SNHLY; CDR2 reads FYNNEI. This CDR3 spans 14 amino acids. V shed 1 base and J 2 bases; nucleotides not matched to a gene: 1. The authors' processing: Reference gene primer amplification gave nucleated cell count estimates. Assay used: immunoSEQ multiplex PCR; TCRdb lists only in-frame clones, some missing. That table is the source of V, J and clone size, and D and trimming were worked out from the DNA. The sample gives about 150,000 clones, roughly four fifths of which show up once; about 3.4% is in the top ten.

The source of this sequence is a woman between 50 and 59 years old with acute COVID-19. The sequenced sample consisted of PBMCs or T cells enriched from blood (not recorded which). The chain has TRBV2 and TRBJ2-7; 8 nucleotides agree with TRBD1. The CDR3 nucleotides are TGTGCCAGCAGTGAAGGGACAGGGCCCTACGAGCAGTACTTC. Residues: CASSEGTGPYEQYF.